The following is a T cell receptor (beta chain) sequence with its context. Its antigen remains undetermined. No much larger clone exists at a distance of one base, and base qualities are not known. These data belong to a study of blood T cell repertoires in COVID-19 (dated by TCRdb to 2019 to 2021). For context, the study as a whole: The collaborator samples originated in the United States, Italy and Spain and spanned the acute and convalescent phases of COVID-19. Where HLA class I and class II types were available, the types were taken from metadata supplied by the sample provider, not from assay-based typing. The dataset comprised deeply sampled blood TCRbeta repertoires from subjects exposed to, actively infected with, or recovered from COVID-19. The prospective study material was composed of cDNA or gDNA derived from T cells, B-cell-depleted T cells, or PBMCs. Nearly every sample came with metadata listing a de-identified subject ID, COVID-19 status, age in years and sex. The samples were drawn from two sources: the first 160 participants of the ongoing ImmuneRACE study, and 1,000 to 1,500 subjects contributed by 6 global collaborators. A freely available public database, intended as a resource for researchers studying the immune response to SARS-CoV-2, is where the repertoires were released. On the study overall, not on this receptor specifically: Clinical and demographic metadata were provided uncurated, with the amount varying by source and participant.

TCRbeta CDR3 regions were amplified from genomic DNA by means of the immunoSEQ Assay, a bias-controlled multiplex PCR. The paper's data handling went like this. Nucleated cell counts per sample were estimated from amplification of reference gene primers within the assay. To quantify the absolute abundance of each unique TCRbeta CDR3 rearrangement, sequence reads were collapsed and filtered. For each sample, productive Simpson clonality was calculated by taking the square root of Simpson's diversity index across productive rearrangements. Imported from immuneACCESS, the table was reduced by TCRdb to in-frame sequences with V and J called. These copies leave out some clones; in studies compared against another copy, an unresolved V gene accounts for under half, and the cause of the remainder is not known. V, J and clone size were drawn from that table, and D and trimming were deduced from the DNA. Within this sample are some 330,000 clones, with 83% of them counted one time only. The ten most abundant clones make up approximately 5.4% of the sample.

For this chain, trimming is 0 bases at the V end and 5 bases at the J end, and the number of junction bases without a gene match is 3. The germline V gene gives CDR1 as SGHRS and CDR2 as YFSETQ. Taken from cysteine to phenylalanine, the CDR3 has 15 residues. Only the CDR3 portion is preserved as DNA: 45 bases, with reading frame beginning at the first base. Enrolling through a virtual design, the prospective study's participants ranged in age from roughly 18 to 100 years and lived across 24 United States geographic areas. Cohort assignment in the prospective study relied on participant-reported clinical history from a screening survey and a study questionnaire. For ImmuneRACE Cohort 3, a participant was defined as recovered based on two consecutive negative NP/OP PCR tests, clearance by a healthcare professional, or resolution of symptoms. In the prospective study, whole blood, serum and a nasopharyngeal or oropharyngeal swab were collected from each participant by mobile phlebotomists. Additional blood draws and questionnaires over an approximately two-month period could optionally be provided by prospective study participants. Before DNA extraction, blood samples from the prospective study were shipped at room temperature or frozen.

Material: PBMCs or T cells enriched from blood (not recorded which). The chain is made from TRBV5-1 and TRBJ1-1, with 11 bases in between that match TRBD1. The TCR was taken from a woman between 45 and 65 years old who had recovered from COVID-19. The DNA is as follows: TGCGCCAGCAGCTTGGCCGGGACAGGGGGGACTGAAGCTTTCTTT. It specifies CASSLAGTGGTEAFF.